Shown below are 10 T cell receptor beta chains from a single sample sequenced in a study of regulatory T cells in long-lasting Graves disease. Time point given: newly diagnosed GD, antithyroid drugs for less than 3 months. Following extraction of RNA from PBMCs, that RNA was used to make the TCR library. The TCR beta library used iRepertoire HTBI primers with Arm-PCR amplification of CDR3. A single record per CDR3 protein comes from TCRdb applying MiXCR to the multiplex PCR reads. The sample holds under 700,000 distinct CDR3 sequences, 15% to 20% seen once. The sample also formed part of further work on T cells in Graves' hyperthyroidism and ophthalmopathy.

The sequencing here drew on peripheral blood mononuclear cells (PBMCs), taken at new diagnosis, from a patient treated with antithyroid drugs. The receptor source for this set is a woman between 40 and 65 years old with Graves disease.

This clonotype came up many times. The V call is TRBV7-6, the J call TRBJ2-3; 8 bases agree with TRBD1. The CDR3 loop spans 15 amino acids. Germline CDR1 and CDR2: SGHVS and FNYEAQ. Trimming cost V 8 bases and J 3 bases; bases outside gene matches: 10. The CDR3 sequence: CASAPVGQGTDTQYF. The CDR3 DNA sequence: TGTGCCAGCGCCCCCGTAGGACAGGGTACAGATACGCAGTATTTT.

The rearrangement links TRBV30 to TRBJ2-7; D assignment may be TRBD1 or TRBD2 (5 bases each). Trimming stripped 2 bases from V and 7 bases from J, with 15 bases between. Germline loops: CDR1 GTSNPN, CDR2 SVGIG (reference sequence). The CDR3 contains 13 residues. The CDR3 coding sequence is TGTGCCTGGAGTCCCTGGGGACGAGAGGAGCAGTACTTC. As protein: CAWSPWGREEQYF.

This clonotype has a count of ten or more. This rearrangement joins TRBV30 to TRBJ1-4; no firm D call. This CDR3 has 15 amino acids. V was pared by 1 base and J by 8 bases, with 17 bases between. Germline V CDR1 and CDR2: GTSNPN, SVGIG (reference sequence). CDR3 DNA: TGTGCCTGGAGTGGTGGAAACAGCCTTGGCGAAAAACTGTTTTTT. It codes for CAWSGGNSLGEKLFF.

This clonotype has a count of ten or more. This sequence joins TRBV27 and TRBJ1-2; D perhaps matches TRBD1 (5 bases). Germline V gives CDR1 MNHEY, CDR2 SMNVEV (reference sequence). V was cut by 6 bases and J by 0 bases, with 26 bases left in between. The CDR3 consists of 19 residues. CDR3 amino acids: CASSPHPRQRGLSNYGYTF. The CDR3 DNA reads TGTGCCAGCAGCCCCCACCCTCGACAGCGTGGGCTGTCTAACTATGGCTACACCTTC.

Many counts were recorded for this clonotype. This sequence joins TRBV6-2 or TRBV6-3 and TRBJ2-1; either TRBD1 or TRBD2 may fit D (5 bases each). The germline V gene encodes CDR1 MNHEY and CDR2 SVGEGT. CDR3 length: 15 residues. The V and J ends lost 2 bases and 6 bases respectively, with 14 bases between them. CDR3 nucleotides: TGTGCCAGCAGTTACGGGACGCGCCAGGGCAATGAGCAGTTCTTC. It translates to CASSYGTRQGNEQFF.

This clonotype has more than one count but fewer than ten. The CDR3 region is CASSILQGSMNTEAFF. The CDR3 DNA reads TGTGCCAGTAGTATTTTGCAGGGTAGCATGAACACTGAAGCTTTCTTT. The rearrangement links TRBV19 to TRBJ1-1; D perhaps matches TRBD1 (5 bases). Trimming stripped 3 bases from V and 0 bases from J, with 14 bases between. From germline, CDR1 is LNHDA and CDR2 SQIVND (reference sequence). CDR3 size: 16 residues.

This clonotype was seen only a few times. The chain is built from TRBV27 and TRBJ2-3, with TRBD2 as a possible D gene (7 bases). V was trimmed by 10 bases and J by 4 bases, leaving 15 bases between them. The CDR3 is made up of 13 amino acids. Germline CDR1 reads MNHEY; CDR2 reads SMNVEV (reference sequence). The DNA of the CDR3 is TGTGCCATCGGGGGGCGCGTCTCAGATACGCAGTATTTT. Its translation: CAIGGRVSDTQYF.

This clonotype was counted only a few times. The chain combines TRBV6-1 with TRBJ2-3; TRBD2 agrees at 9 bases. The J call may be faulty, since TRBJ2-1 better matches the DNA end. CDR1 and CDR2 from the germline V gene are MNHNS and SASEGT. The CDR3 is 16 residues long. CDR3 sequence: CASSQDWAGGGNEQFF. CDR3 coding DNA: TGTGCCAGCAGCCAAGATTGGGCGGGGGGGGGAAATGAGCAGTTCTTC.

The rearrangement joins TRBV27 to TRBJ1-2; TRBD1 might be the D (5 bases). Germline CDR1 and CDR2: MNHEY and SMNVEV (reference sequence). The CDR3 extends over 13 amino acids. The V and J ends lost 4 bases and 4 bases respectively, with 10 bases between them. Here the CDR3 DNA reads TGTGCCAGCAGTTCCGCCAGGGTCTATGGCTACACCTTC. Its protein is CASSSARVYGYTF.

The chain employs TRBV19 and TRBJ2-3; D is perhaps TRBD1 (5 bases). The CDR3 is made up of 15 amino acids. V was cut by 7 bases and J by 0 bases, with 14 bases left in between. Germline V gives CDR1 LNHDA, CDR2 SQIVND (reference sequence). DNA of the CDR3: TGTGCCAGTATCCCGGACACAGCTAGCACAGATACGCAGTATTTT. Encoded protein: CASIPDTASTDTQYF.